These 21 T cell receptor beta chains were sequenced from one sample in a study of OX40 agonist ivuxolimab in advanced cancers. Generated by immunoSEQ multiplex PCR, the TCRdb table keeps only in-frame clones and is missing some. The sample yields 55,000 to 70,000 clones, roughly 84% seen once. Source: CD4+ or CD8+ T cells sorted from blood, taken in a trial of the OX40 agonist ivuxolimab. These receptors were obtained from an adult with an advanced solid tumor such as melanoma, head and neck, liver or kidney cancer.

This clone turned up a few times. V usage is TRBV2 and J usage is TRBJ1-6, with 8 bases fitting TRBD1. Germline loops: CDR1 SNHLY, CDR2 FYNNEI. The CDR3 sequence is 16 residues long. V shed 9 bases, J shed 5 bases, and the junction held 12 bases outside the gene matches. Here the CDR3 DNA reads TGTGCCAGTAGCCGCCGACCGACAGGGGATAATTCACCCCTCCACTTT. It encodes CASSRRPTGDNSPLHF.

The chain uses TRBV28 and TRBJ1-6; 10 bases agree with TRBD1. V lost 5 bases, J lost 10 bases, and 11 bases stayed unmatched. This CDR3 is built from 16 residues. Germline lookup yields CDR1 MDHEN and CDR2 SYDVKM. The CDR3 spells CASSPSGQGMLSPLHF. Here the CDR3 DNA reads TGTGCCAGCAGTCCCTCGGGACAGGGGATGCTCTCACCCCTCCACTTT.

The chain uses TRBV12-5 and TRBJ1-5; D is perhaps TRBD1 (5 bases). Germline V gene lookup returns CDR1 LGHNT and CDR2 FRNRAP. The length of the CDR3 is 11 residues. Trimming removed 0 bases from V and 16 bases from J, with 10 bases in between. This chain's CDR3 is CASGLVGPLHF. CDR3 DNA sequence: TGTGCTAGTGGTTTGGTGGGACCGCTCCATTTT.

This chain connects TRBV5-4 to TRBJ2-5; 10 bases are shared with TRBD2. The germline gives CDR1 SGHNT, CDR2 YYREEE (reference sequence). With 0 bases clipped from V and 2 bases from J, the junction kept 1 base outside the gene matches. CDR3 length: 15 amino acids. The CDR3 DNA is TGTGCCAGCAGCTTGGTAGCGGGAGGACAAGAGACCCAGTACTTC. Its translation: CASSLVAGGQETQYF.

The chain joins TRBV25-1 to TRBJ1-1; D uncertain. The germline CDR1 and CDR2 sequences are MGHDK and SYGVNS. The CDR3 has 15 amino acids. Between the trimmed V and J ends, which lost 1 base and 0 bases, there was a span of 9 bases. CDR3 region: CASSESKVMNTEAFF. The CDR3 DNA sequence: TGTGCCAGCAGTGAATCTAAGGTCATGAACACTGAAGCTTTCTTT.

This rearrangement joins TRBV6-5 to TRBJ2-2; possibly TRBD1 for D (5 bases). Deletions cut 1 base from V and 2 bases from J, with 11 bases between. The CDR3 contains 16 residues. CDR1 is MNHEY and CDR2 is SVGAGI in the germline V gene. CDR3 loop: CASSYLDTINTGELFF. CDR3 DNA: TGTGCCAGCAGTTACTTGGACACCATAAACACCGGGGAGCTGTTTTTT.

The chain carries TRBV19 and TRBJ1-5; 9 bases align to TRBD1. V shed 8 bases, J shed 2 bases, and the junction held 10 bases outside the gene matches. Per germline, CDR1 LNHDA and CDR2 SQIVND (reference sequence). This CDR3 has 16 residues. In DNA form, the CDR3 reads TGTGCCAGTGGAACAGGGGGCGTTAGGGGCAATCAGCCCCAGCATTTT. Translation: CASGTGGVRGNQPQHF.

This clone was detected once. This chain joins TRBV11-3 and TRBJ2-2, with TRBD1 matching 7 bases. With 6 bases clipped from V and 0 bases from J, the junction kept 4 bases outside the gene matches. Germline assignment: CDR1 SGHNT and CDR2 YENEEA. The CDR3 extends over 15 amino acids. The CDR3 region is CASSTGAANTGELFF. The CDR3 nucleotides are TGTGCCAGCAGTACAGGGGCCGCGAACACCGGGGAGCTGTTTTTT.

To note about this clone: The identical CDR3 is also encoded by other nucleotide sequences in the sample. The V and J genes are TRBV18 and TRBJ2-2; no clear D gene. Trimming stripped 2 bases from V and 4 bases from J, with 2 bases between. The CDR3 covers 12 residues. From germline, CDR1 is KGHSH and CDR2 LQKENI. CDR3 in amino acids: CASSPGTGELFF. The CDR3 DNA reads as TGTGCCAGCTCACCAGGCACCGGGGAGCTGTTTTTT. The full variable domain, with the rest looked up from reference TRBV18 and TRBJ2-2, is NAGVMQNPRHLVRRRGQEARLRCSPMKGHSHVYWYRQLPEEGLKFMVYLQKENIIDESGMPKERFSAEFPKEGPSILRIQQVVRGDSAAYFCASSPGTGELFFGEGSRLTVL.

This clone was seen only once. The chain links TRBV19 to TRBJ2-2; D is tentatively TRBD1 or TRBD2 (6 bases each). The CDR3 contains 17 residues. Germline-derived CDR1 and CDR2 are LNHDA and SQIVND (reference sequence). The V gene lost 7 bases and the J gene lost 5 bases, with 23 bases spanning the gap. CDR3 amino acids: CASTSRRGLDRTGELFF. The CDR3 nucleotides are TGTGCCAGTACCTCAAGGAGGGGGTTAGATCGGACCGGGGAGCTGTTTTTT.

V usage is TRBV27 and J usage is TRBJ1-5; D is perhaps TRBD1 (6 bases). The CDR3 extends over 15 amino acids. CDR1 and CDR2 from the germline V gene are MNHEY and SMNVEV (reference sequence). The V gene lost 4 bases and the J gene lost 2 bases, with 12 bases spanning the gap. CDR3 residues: CASSSYGGGNQPQHF. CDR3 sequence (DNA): TGTGCCAGCAGTTCTTACGGGGGCGGCAATCAGCCCCAGCATTTT.

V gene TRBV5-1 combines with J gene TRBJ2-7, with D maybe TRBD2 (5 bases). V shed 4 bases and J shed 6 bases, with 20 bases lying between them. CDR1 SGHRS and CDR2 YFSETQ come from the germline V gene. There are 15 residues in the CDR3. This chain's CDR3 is CASSVIPGLPSEQYF. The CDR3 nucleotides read TGCGCCAGCAGCGTAATACCGGGGTTGCCGTCCGAGCAGTACTTC.

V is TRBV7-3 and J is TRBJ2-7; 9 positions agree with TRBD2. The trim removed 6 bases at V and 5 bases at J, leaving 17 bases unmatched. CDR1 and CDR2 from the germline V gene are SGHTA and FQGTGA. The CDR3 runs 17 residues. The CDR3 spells CASSFLAWLAGTHEQYF. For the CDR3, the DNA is TGTGCCAGCAGTTTCTTAGCATGGCTAGCGGGAACCCACGAGCAGTACTTC.

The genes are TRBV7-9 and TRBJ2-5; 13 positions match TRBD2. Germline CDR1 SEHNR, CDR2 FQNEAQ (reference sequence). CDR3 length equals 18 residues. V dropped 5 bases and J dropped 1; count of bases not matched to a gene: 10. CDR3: CASSPGLAGNSPQETQYF. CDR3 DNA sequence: TGTGCCAGCAGCCCGGGACTAGCGGGAAATAGCCCCCAAGAGACCCAGTACTTC.

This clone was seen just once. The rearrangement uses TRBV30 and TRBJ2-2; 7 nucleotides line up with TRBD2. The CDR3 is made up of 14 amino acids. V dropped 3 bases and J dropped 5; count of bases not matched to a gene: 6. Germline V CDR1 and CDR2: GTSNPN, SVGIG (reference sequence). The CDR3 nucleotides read TGTGCCTGGAGCAGCGGACTAGAGACCGGGGAGCTGTTTTTT. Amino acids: CAWSSGLETGELFF.

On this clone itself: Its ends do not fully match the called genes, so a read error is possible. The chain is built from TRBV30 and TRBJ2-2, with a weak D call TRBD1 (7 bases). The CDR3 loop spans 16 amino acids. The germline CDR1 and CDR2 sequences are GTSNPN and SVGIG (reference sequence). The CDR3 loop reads CAWSEGGTVNTGGLFF. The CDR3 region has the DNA TGTGCCTGGAGTGAAGGAGGGACAGTGAACACCGGGGGGCTGTTTTTT.

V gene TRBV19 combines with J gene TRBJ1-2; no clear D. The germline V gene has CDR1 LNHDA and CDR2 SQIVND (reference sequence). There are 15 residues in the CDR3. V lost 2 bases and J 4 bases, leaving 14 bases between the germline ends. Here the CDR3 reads CASSISPAQIYGYTF. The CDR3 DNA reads TGTGCCAGTAGTATATCGCCGGCCCAAATCTATGGCTACACCTTC.

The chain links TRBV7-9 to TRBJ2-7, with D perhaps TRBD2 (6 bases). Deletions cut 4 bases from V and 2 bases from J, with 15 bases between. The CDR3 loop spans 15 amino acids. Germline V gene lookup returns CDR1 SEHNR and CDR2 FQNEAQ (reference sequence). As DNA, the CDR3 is TGTGCCAGCAGCTGGGTTTCTTCGGGAGCCTACGAGCAGTACTTC. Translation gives CASSWVSSGAYEQYF.

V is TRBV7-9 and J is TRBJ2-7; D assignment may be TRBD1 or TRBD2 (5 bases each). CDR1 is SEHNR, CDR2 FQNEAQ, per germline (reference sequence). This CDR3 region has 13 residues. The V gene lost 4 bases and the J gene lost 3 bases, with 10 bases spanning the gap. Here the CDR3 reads CASSSGTVYEQYF. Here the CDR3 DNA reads TGTGCCAGCAGCTCCGGGACGGTCTACGAGCAGTACTTC.

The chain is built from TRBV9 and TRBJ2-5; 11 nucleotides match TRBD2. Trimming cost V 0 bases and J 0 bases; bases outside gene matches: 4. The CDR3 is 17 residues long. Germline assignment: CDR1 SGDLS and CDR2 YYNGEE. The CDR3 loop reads CASSVDLAGGHQETQYF. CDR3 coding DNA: TGTGCCAGCAGCGTAGATCTAGCGGGGGGACACCAAGAGACCCAGTACTTC.

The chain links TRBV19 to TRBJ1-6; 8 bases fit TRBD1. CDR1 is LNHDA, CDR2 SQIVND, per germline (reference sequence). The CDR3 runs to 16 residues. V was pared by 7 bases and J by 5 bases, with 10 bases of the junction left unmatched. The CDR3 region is CASKVAGGTHNSPLHF. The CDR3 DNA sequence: TGTGCCAGTAAAGTCGCAGGGGGCACCCATAATTCACCCCTCCACTTT.